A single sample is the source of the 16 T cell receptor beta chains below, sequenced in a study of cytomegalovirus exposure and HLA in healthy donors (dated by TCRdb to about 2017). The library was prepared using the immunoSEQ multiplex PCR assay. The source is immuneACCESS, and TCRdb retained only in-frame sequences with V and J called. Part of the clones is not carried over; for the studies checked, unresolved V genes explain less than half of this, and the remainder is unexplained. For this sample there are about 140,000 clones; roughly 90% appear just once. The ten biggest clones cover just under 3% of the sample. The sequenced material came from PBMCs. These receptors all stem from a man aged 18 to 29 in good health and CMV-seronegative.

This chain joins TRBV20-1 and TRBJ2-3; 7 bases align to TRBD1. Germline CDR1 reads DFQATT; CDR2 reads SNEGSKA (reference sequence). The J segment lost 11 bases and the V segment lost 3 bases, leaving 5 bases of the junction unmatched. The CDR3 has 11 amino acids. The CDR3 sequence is CSAREQGKQYF. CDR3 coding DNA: TGCAGTGCTAGGGAACAGGGGAAGCAGTATTTT.

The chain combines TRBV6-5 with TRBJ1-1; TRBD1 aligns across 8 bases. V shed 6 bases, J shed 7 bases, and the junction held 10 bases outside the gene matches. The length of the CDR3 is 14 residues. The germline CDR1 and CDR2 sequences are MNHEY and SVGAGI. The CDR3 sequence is CASRTDREIVEAFF. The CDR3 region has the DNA TGTGCCAGCAGGACGGACAGGGAGATTGTTGAAGCTTTCTTT.

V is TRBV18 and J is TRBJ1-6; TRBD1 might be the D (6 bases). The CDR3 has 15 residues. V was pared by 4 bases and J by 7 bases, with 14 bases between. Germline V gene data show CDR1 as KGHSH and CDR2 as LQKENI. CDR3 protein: CASSRLDRGNSPLHF. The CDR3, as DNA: TGTGCCAGCTCACGACTGGACAGAGGGAATTCACCCCTCCACTTT.

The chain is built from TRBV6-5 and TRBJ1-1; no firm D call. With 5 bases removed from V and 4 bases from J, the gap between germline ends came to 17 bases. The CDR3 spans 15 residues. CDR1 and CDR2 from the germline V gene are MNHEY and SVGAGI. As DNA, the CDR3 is TGTGCCAGCAGTGCCGGATTCACTGGAGGCACTGAAGCTTTCTTT. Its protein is CASSAGFTGGTEAFF.

The CDR3 sequence is CAWSVGSTRGYTF. The CDR3 nucleotides read TGTGCCTGGAGTGTGGGCAGTACCCGGGGCTACACCTTC. The V call is TRBV30, the J call TRBJ1-2; D is unresolved. The CDR3 length is 13 residues. The V and J ends lost 0 bases and 8 bases respectively, with 13 bases between them. Germline CDR1 GTSNPN, CDR2 SVGIG (reference sequence).

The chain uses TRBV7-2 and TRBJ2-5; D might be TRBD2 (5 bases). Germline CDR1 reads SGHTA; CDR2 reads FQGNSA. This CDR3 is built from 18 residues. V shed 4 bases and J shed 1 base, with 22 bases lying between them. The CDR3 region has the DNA TGTGCCAGCAGCTCCCTCGGCAGGACTCCTCACCTCCAAGAGACCCAGTACTTC. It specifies CASSSLGRTPHLQETQYF.

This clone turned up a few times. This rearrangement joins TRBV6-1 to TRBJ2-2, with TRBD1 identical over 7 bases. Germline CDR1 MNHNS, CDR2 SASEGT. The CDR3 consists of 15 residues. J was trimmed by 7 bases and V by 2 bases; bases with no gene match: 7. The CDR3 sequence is CASSEITGVDGELFF. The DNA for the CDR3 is TGTGCCAGCAGTGAAATAACAGGGGTTGACGGGGAGCTGTTTTTT.

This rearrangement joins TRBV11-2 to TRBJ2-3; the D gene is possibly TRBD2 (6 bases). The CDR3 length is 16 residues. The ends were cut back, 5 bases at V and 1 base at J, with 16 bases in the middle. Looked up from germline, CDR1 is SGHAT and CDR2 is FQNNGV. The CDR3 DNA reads TGTGCCAGCAGCGGAGGTCGGGGGAGCCGCACAGATACGCAGTATTTT. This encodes CASSGGRGSRTDTQYF. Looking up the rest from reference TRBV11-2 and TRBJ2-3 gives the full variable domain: EAGVAQSPRYKIIEKRQSVAFWCNPISGHATLYWYQQILGQGPKLLIQFQNNGVVDDSQLPKDRFSAERLKGVDSTLKIQPAKLEDSAVYLCASSGGRGSRTDTQYFGPGTRLTVL.

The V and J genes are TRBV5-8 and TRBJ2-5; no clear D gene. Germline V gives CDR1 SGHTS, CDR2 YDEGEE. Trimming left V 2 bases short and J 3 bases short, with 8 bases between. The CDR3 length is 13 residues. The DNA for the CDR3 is TGTGCCAGCAGCTTCGTCAGAAAAGAGACCCAGTACTTC. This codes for CASSFVRKETQYF.

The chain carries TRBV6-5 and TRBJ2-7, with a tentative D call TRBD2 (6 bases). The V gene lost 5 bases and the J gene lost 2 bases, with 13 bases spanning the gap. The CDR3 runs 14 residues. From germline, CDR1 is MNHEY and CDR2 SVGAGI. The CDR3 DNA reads TGTGCCAGCAGTGCACTAGCAGGTACCTACGAGCAGTACTTC. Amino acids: CASSALAGTYEQYF.

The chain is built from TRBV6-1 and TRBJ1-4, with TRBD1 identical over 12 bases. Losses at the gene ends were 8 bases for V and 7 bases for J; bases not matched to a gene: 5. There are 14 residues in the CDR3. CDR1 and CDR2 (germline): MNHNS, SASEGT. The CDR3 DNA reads TGTGCCAGCGGGACAGGGGGCCGAAGTGAAAAACTGTTTTTT. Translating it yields CASGTGGRSEKLFF.

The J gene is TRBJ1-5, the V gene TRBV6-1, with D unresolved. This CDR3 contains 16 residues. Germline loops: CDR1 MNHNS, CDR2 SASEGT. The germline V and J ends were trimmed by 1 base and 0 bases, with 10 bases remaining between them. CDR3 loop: CASSEVMRHSNQPQHF. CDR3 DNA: TGTGCCAGCAGTGAAGTCATGCGCCATAGCAATCAGCCCCAGCATTTT.

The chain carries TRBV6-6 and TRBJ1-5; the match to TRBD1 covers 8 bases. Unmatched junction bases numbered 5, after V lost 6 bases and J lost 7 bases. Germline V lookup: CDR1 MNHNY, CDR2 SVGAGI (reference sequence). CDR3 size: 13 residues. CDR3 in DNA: TGTGCCAGCAGAGGACAGGGTGGACAGCCCCAGCATTTT. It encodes CASRGQGGQPQHF.

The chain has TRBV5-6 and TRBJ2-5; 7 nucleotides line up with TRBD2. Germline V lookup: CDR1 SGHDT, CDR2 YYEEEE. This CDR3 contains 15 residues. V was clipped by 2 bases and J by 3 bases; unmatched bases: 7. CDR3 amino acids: CASSFPRGNEETQYF. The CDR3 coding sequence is TGTGCCAGCAGCTTTCCGCGGGGGAATGAAGAGACCCAGTACTTC.

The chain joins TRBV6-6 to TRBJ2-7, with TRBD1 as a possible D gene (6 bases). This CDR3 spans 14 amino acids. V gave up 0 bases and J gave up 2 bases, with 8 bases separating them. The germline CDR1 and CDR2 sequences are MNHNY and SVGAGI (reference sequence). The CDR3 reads CASSYSQGPYEQYF. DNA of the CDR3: TGTGCCAGCAGTTACTCGCAGGGGCCCTACGAGCAGTACTTC.

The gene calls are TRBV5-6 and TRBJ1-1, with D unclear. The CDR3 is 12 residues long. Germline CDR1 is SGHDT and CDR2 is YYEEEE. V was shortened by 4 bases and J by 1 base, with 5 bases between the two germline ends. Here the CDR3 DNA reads TGTGCCAGCAGCCCGGGGAACACTGAAGCTTTCTTT. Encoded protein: CASSPGNTEAFF.